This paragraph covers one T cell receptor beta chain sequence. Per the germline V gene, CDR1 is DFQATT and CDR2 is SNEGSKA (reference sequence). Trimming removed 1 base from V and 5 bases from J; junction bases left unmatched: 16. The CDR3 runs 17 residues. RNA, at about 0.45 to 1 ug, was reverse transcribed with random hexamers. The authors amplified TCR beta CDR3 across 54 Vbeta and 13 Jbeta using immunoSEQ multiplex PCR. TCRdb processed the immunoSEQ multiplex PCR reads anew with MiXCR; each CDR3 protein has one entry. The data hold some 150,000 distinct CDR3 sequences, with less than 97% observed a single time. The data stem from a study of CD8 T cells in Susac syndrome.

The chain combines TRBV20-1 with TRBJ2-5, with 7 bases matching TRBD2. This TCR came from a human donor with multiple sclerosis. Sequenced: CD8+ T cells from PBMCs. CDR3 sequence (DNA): TGCAGTGCTAGAGCGATTGTTGTTCGTGGACTAGAGGAGACCCAGTACTTC. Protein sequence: CSARAIVVRGLEETQYF.